A selection of T cell receptor beta chains follows, all from one sample in a study of T cell responses to AZD1222 COVID-19 vaccine. Only in-frame clones appear in the TCRdb table, and some are missing; sequencing was by immunoSEQ multiplex PCR. The table records over 100,000 clones, around nine tenths of them present only once. The material was peripheral blood, obtained on day 0 of AZD1222 vaccination. These receptors came from an adult in good health. The CDR3 runs from the conserved cysteine through the conserved F or W.

CDR3aa: CSASTNRGYGYTF
v_gene: TRBV20-1
j_gene: TRBJ1-2

CDR3aa: CANRKVQFF
v_gene: TRBV24-1
j_gene: TRBJ2-1

CDR3aa: CASSDTGLPYGYTF
v_gene: TRBV10-1
j_gene: TRBJ1-2

CDR3aa: CASSPWSADRSNQPQHF
v_gene: TRBV3-1/TRBV3-2
j_gene: TRBJ1-5

CDR3aa: CASSYSRQGDSPLHF
v_gene: TRBV6-5
j_gene: TRBJ1-6

CDR3aa: CASSLTSTEAFF
v_gene: TRBV10-2
j_gene: TRBJ1-1

CDR3aa: CASGAQGWTDTQYF
v_gene: TRBV27
j_gene: TRBJ2-3

CDR3aa: CASSGSARGASYEQYF
v_gene: TRBV6-1
j_gene: TRBJ2-7

CDR3aa: CASSGEGNSPLHF
v_gene: TRBV9
j_gene: TRBJ1-6

CDR3aa: CASSETSGKYNEQFF
v_gene: TRBV7-9
j_gene: TRBJ2-1

CDR3aa: CASSLRLAYYEQYF
v_gene: TRBV7-2
j_gene: TRBJ2-7

CDR3aa: CASSHRGENTGELFF
v_gene: TRBV4-1
j_gene: TRBJ2-2

CDR3aa: CASRPGQGPGYGYTF
v_gene: TRBV6-5
j_gene: TRBJ1-2

CDR3aa: CASSNSDNSPLHF
v_gene: TRBV19
j_gene: TRBJ1-6

CDR3aa: CASSLVGGVEQYF
v_gene: TRBV5-1
j_gene: TRBJ2-7

CDR3aa: CASRLRPGQGTTTNYGYTF
v_gene: TRBV5-1
j_gene: TRBJ1-2

CDR3aa: CASGFGLANTEAFF
v_gene: TRBV7-8
j_gene: TRBJ1-1

CDR3aa: CASSLYGRRDQPQHF
v_gene: TRBV5-1
j_gene: TRBJ1-5

CDR3aa: CASTLERGQYYGYTF
v_gene: TRBV5-4
j_gene: TRBJ1-2

CDR3aa: CASSDPSGTSYEQYF
v_gene: TRBV25-1
j_gene: TRBJ2-7

CDR3aa: CASRNPGQGNTGELFF
v_gene: TRBV7-9
j_gene: TRBJ2-2

CDR3aa: CASSFRGTGVGYTF
v_gene: TRBV7-9
j_gene: TRBJ1-2

CDR3aa: CASSERQGLIQPQHF
v_gene: TRBV2
j_gene: TRBJ1-5

CDR3aa: CASSPLSVDSNQPQHF
v_gene: TRBV18
j_gene: TRBJ1-5

CDR3aa: CASSANGGLTEAFF
v_gene: TRBV2
j_gene: TRBJ1-1

CDR3aa: CASSQDGTSGNFNEQFF
v_gene: TRBV4-2
j_gene: TRBJ2-1

CDR3aa: CASSPGTSGLETQYF
v_gene: TRBV5-6
j_gene: TRBJ2-5

CDR3aa: CAISESWGGDGNIQYF
v_gene: TRBV10-3
j_gene: TRBJ2-4

CDR3aa: CASSPQREWGETQYF
v_gene: TRBV11-1
j_gene: TRBJ2-5

CDR3aa: CASSEPGTYEQYF
v_gene: TRBV25-1
j_gene: TRBJ2-7

CDR3aa: CATSRDNLPQGVPGNTIYF
v_gene: TRBV15
j_gene: TRBJ1-3

CDR3aa: CASSLGSRADEQFF
v_gene: TRBV5-1
j_gene: TRBJ2-1

CDR3aa: CASSLAGGQGKAFF
v_gene: TRBV5-1
j_gene: TRBJ1-1

CDR3aa: CASSHGQGINTEAFF
v_gene: TRBV14
j_gene: TRBJ1-1

CDR3aa: CASSGSTRGSPQFF
v_gene: TRBV5-1
j_gene: TRBJ2-1